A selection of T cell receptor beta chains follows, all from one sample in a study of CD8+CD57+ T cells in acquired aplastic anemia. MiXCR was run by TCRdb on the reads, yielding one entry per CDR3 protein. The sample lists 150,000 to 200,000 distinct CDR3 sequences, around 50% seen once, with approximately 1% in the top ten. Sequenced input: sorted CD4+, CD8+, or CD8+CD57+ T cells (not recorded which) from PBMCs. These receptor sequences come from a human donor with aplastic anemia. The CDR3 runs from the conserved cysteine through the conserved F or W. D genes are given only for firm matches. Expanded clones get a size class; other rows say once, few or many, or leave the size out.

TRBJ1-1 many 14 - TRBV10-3 CAISESGPNTEAFF TGTGCCATCAGTGAGTCGGGCCCGAACACTGAAGCTTTCTTT
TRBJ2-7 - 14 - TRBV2 CASSARSGTFAWYF TGTGCCAGCAGTGCACGTTCCGGGACATTTGCATGGTACTTC
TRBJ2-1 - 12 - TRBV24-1 CATRSSYNEQFF TGTGCCACTAGGAGCTCCTACAATGAGCAGTTCTTC
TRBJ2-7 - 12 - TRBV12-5 CASASGGYEQYF TGTGCTAGTGCCTCCGGTGGGTACGAGCAGTACTTC
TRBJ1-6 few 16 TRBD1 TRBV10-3 CAISGLGTGKDSPLHF TGTGCCATCAGTGGACTAGGGACAGGGAAGGATTCACCCCTCCACTTT
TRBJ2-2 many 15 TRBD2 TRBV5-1 CASSPSVAGAGELFF TGCGCCAGCAGCCCCTCAGTAGCGGGGGCCGGGGAGCTGTTTTTT
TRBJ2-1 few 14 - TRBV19 CASSILVLDNEQFF TGTGCCAGTAGTATATTAGTTTTGGACAATGAGCAGTTCTTC
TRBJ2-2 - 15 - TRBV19 CANTKDSPNTGELFF TGTGCCAACACAAAGGACAGTCCGAACACCGGGGAGCTGTTTTTT
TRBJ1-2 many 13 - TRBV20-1 CSASPQSTYGYTF TGCAGTGCTAGCCCACAATCAACCTATGGCTACACCTTC
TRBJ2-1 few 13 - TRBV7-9 CASSTQGFDEQFF TGTGCCAGCAGCACCCAGGGTTTCGATGAGCAGTTCTTC
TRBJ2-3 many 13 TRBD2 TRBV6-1 CAALLLGGSTQYF TGTGCCGCGTTGTTATTGGGGGGGAGTACGCAGTATTTT
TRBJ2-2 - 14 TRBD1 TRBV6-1 CASSETGAAGELFF TGTGCCAGCAGCGAAACAGGGGCGGCCGGGGAGCTGTTTTTT
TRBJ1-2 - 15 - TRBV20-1 CSAPTGGVAGYGYTF TGCAGTGCTCCGACAGGAGGTGTGGCGGGCTATGGCTACACCTTC
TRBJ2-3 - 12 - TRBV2 CASSSDPRTQYF TGTGCCAGCAGTTCTGACCCGAGGACGCAGTATTTT
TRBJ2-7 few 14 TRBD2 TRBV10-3 CAITVLAGAREQYF TGTGCCATCACCGTTCTAGCGGGGGCGCGCGAGCAGTACTTC
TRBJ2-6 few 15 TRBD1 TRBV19 CASSLDRAGANVLTF TGTGCCAGTAGTTTGGACAGGGCTGGGGCCAACGTCCTGACTTTC
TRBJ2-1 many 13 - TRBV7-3 CASSLWAADEQFF TGTGCCAGCAGCTTGTGGGCGGCCGATGAGCAGTTCTTC
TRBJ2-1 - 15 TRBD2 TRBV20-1 CSARVEAGGYNEQFF TGCAGTGCTAGGGTTGAAGCGGGGGGGTACAATGAGCAGTTCTTC
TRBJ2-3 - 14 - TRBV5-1 CASSLGGDPDTQYF TGCGCCAGCAGCCTTGGCGGGGACCCAGATACGCAGTATTTT
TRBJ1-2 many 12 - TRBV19 CASSPLNYGYTF TGTGCCAGTAGCCCCCTGAACTATGGCTACACCTTC
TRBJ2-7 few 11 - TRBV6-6 CASRKGDEQYF TGTGCCAGCAGAAAAGGGGACGAGCAGTACTTC
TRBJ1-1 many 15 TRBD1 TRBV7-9 CASSPPTGLVTEAFF TGTGCCAGCAGCCCCCCGACAGGGCTAGTCACTGAAGCTTTCTTT
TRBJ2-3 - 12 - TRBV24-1 CATSDRRRTQYF TGTGCCACCAGTGACCGACGGCGTACGCAGTATTTT
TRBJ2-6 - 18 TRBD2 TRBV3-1 CASSQDGLAGGGANVLTF TGTGCCAGCAGCCAAGATGGACTAGCTGGAGGCGGGGCCAACGTCCTGACTTTC
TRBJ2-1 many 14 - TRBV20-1 CSARAGRAYNEQFF TGCAGTGCTAGAGCTGGAAGGGCCTACAATGAGCAGTTCTTC
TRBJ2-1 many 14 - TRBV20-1 CSARESRSYNEQFF TGCAGTGCTAGAGAATCGAGGTCCTACAATGAGCAGTTCTTC
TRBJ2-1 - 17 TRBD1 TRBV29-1 CSVGTLQGVPVGNEQFF TGCAGCGTTGGGACCCTACAGGGGGTCCCCGTTGGTAATGAGCAGTTCTTC
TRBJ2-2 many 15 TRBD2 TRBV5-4 CATSSGGANTGELFF TGTGCCACCTCTAGCGGGGGGGCGAACACCGGGGAGCTGTTTTTT
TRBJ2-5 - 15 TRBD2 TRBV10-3 CAIKSGTSDQETQYF TGTGCCATCAAGTCCGGGACTAGCGACCAAGAGACCCAGTACTTC
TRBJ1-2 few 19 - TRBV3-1 CASSQDDFGWSGGGNGYTF TGTGCCAGCAGCCAAGATGACTTCGGATGGAGCGGGGGAGGGAATGGCTACACCTTC
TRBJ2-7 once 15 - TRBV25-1 CASPDAGVKLYEQYF TGTGCCAGCCCAGATGCAGGGGTAAAGCTTTACGAGCAGTACTTC
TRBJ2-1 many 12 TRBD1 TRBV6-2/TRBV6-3 CASNGRGLVQFF TGTGCCAGCAACGGCAGGGGGTTGGTGCAGTTCTTC
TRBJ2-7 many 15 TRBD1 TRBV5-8 CASSLGQGVSYEQYF TGTGCCAGCAGCTTGGGACAGGGGGTTTCCTACGAGCAGTACTTC
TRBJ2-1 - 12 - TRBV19 CASSIHYNEQFF TGTGCCAGTAGTATACATTACAATGAGCAGTTCTTC
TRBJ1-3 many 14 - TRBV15 CATSRQGSGNTIYF TGTGCCACCAGCAGACAGGGCTCTGGAAACACCATATATTTT
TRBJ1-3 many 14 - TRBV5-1 CASSLEQTGNTIYF TGCGCCAGCAGCTTGGAACAGACTGGAAACACCATATATTTT
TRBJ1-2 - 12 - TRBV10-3 CANQGWYYGYTF TGTGCCAACCAGGGGTGGTACTATGGCTACACCTTC
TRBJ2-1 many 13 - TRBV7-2 CASSFQGGDEQFF TGTGCCAGCAGCTTCCAGGGGGGCGATGAGCAGTTCTTC
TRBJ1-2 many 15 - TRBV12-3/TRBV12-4 CASSLAGVTNYGYTF TGTGCCAGCAGTTTGGCGGGGGTAACTAACTATGGCTACACCTTC
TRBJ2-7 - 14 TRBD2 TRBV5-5 CASSVTSGTYEQYF TGTGCCAGCAGCGTGACTAGCGGCACCTACGAGCAGTACTTC
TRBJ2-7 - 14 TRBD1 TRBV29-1 CSVEVPGQTYEQYF TGCAGCGTTGAAGTTCCGGGACAGACCTACGAGCAGTACTTC
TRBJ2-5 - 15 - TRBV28 CASSFNDRAGETQYF TGTGCCAGCAGTTTTAACGACAGGGCGGGGGAGACCCAGTACTTC
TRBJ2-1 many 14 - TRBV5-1 CASSRSGTYNEQFF TGCGCCAGCAGCCGTAGCGGCACCTACAATGAGCAGTTCTTC
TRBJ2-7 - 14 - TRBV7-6 CASSLAGPSYEQYF TGTGCCAGCAGCTTGGCAGGGCCCTCATACGAGCAGTACTTC
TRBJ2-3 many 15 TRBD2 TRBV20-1 CSASRLAGGRDTQYF TGCAGTGCTAGTCGGCTAGCGGGGGGGAGGGATACGCAGTATTTT
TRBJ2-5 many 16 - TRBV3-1 CASSQVTDPRGETQYF TGTGCCAGCAGCCAAGTAACGGACCCTAGGGGGGAGACCCAGTACTTC
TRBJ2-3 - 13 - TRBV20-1 CSAPTVSTDTQYF TGCAGTGCCCCGACGGTTAGCACAGATACGCAGTATTTT
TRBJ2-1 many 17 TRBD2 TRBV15 CATSRLGSGGPHNEQFF TGTGCCACCAGCCGACTCGGAAGCGGGGGGCCCCACAATGAGCAGTTCTTC
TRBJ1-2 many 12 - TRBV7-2 CASSGTSYGYTF TGTGCCAGCAGCGGGACGTCGTATGGCTACACCTTC
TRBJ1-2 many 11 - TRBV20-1 CSADRPRGYTF TGCAGTGCAGATCGTCCACGGGGCTACACCTTC
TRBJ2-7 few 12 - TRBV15 CATSPGAYEQYF TGTGCCACCAGCCCAGGCGCGTACGAGCAGTACTTC
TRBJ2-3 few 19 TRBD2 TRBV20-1 CSARALAGGLSGTTDTQYF TGCAGTGCTAGAGCACTAGCGGGGGGCCTTTCAGGGACCACAGATACGCAGTATTTT
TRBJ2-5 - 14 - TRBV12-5 CASGLGTDGGTQYF TGTGCTAGTGGTTTGGGGACCGATGGGGGGACCCAGTACTTC
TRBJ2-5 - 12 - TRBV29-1 CSVVQAQETQYF TGCAGCGTTGTACAGGCCCAAGAGACCCAGTACTTC
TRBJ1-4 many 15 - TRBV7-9 CASSKTGQRNEKLFF TGTGCCAGCAGCAAGACAGGACAGAGAAATGAAAAACTGTTTTTT